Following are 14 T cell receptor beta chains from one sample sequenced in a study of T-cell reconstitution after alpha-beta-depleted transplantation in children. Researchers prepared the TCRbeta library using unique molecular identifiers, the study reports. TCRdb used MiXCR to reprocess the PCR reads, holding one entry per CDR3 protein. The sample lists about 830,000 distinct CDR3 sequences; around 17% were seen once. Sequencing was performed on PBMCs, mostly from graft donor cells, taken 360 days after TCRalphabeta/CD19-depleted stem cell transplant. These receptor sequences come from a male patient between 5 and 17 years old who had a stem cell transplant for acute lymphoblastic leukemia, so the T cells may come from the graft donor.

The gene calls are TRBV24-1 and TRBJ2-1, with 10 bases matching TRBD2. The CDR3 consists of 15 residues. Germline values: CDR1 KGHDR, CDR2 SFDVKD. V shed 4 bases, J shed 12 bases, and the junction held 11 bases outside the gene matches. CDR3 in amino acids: CATSDPSGGPIRQFF. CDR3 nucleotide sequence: TGTGCCACCAGTGACCCTAGCGGGGGCCCTATTCGGCAGTTCTTC.

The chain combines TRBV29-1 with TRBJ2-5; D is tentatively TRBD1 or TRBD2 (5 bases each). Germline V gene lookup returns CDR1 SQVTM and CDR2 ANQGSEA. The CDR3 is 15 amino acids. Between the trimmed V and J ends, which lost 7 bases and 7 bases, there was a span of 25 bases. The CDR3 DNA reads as TGCAGCGCCCAAGAAGGGACGGGTCGGGTTGGGACCCAGTACTTC. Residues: CSAQEGTGRVGTQYF. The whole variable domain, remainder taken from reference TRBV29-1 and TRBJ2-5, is SAVISQKPSRDICQRGTSLTIQCQVDSQVTMMFWYRQQPGQSLTLIATANQGSEATYESGFVIDKFPISRPNLTFSTLTVSNMSPEDSSIYLCSAQEGTGRVGTQYFGPGTRLLVL.

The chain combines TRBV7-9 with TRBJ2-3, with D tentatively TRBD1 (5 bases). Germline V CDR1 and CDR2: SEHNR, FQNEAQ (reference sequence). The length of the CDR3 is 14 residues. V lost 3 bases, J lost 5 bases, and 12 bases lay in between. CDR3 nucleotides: TGTGCCAGCAGCTTCCCAGGGTTTATAGATACGCAGTATTTT. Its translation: CASSFPGFIDTQYF. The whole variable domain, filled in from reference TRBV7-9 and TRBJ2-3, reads DTGVSQNPRHKITKRGQNVTFRCDPISEHNRLYWYRQTLGQGPEFLTYFQNEAQLEKSRLLSDRFSAERPKGSFSTLEIQRTEQGDSAMYLCASSFPGFIDTQYFGPGTRLTVL.

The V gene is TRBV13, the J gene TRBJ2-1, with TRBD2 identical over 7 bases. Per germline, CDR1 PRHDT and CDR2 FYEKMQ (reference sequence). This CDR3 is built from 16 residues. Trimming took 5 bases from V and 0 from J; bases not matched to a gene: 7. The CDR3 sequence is CASSVPAGSSYNEQFF. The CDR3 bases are TGTGCCAGCAGCGTCCCAGCGGGAAGCTCCTACAATGAGCAGTTCTTC. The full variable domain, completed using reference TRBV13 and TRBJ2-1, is AAGVIQSPRHLIKEKRETATLKCYPIPRHDTVYWYQQGPGQDPQFLISFYEKMQSDKGSIPDRFSAQQFSDYHSELNMSSLELGDSALYFCASSVPAGSSYNEQFFGPGTRLTVL.

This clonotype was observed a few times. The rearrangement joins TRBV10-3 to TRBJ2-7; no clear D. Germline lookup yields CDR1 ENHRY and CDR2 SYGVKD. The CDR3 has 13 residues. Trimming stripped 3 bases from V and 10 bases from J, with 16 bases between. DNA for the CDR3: TGTGCCATCAGTGAATCCCGATATAAGGCCCAGTACTTC. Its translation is CAISESRYKAQYF.

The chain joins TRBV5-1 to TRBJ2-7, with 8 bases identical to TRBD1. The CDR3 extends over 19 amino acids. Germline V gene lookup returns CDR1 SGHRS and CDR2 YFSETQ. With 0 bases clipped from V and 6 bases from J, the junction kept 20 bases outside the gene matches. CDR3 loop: CASSLAFRQGPPYTREQYF. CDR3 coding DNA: TGCGCCAGCAGCTTGGCTTTTAGACAGGGGCCACCCTACACCCGCGAGCAGTACTTC.

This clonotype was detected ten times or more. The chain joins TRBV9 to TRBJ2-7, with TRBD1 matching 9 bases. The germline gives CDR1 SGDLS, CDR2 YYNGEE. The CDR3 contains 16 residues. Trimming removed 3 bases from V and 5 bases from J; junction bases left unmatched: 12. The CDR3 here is CASSASSGTGIHEQYF. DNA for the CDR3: TGTGCCAGCAGCGCCTCCTCCGGGACAGGGATCCACGAGCAGTACTTC.

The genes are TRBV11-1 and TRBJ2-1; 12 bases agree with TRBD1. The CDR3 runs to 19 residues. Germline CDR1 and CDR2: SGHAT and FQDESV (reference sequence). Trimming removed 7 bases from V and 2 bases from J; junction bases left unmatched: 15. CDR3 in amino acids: CASTFRGFGTGGPYNEQFF. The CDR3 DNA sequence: TGTGCCAGCACCTTTAGGGGCTTCGGGACAGGGGGCCCCTACAATGAGCAGTTCTTC.

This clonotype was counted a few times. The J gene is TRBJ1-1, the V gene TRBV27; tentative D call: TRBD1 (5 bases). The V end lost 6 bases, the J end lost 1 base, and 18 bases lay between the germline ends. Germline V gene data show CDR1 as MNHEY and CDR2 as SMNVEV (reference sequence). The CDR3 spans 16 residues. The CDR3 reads CASRTWDSRRNTEAFF. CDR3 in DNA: TGTGCCAGCAGGACCTGGGACTCGAGAAGGAACACTGAAGCTTTCTTT.

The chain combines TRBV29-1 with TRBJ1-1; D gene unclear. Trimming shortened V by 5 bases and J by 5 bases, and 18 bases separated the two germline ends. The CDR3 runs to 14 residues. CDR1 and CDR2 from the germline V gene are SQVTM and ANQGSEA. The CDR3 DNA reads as TGCAGCGTTCATTATACTTGGGGTGTGACTGAAGCTTTCTTT. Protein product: CSVHYTWGVTEAFF.

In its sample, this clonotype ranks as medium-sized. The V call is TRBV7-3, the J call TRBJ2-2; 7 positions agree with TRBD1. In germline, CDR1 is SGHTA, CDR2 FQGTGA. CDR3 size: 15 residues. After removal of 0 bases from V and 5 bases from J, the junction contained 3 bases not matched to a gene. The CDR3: CASSLTGQLTGELFF. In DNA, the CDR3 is TGTGCCAGCAGCTTAACGGGACAGTTAACCGGGGAGCTGTTTTTT.

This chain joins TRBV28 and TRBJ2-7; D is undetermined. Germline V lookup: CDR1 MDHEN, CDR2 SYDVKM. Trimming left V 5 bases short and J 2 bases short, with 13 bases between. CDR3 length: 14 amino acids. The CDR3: CASSVGVKTYEQYF. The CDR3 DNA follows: TGTGCCAGCAGTGTAGGAGTTAAAACCTACGAGCAGTACTTC.

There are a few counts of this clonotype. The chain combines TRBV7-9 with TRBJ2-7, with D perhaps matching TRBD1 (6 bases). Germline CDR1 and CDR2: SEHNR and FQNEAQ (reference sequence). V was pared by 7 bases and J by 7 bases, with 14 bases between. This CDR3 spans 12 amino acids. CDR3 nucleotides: TGTGCCAGCACGGGGATGGGGGCAGAGCAGTACTTC. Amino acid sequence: CASTGMGAEQYF.

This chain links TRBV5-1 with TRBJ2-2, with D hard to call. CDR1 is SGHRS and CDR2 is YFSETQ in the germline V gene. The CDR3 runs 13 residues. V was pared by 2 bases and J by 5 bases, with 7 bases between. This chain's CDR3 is CASSFGLTGELFF. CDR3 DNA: TGCGCCAGCAGCTTCGGCCTGACCGGGGAGCTGTTTTTT.